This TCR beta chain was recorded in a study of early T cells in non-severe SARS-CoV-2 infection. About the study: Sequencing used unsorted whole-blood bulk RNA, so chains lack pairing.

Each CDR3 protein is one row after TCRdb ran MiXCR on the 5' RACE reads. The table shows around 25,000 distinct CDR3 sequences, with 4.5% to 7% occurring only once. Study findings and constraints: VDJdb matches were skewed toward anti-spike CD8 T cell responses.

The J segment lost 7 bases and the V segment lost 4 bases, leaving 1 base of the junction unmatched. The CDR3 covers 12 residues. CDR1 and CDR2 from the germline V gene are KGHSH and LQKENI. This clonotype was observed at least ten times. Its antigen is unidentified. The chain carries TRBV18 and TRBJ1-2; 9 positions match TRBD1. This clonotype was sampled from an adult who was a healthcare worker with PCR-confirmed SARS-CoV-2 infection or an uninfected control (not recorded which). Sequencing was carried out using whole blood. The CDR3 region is CASSQQGAGYTF. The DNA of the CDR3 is TGTGCCAGCTCACAACAGGGGGCTGGCTACACCTTC.